This passage covers 11 T cell receptor beta chains from one sample sequenced in a study of T cell responses to AZD1222 COVID-19 vaccine. Profiled with immunoSEQ multiplex PCR; TCRdb holds only in-frame clones, not every one. This table holds under 120,000 clones, approximately 92% found once. The sample was peripheral blood, taken on day 0 of AZD1222 vaccination. These receptors came from an adult in good health.

This chain joins TRBV7-8 and TRBJ1-1; D remains unclear. Trimming shortened V by 4 bases and J by 11 bases, and 17 bases separated the two germline ends. CDR3 length: 13 amino acids. The germline CDR1 and CDR2 sequences are SGHVS and FQNEAQ. The CDR3 sequence is CASSYDTGVGAFF. The CDR3 DNA reads TGTGCCAGCAGCTACGACACTGGGGTGGGTGCTTTCTTT.

This chain uses TRBV6-5 with TRBJ1-1, with D perhaps TRBD1 (5 bases). CDR3 length: 11 amino acids. The V gene lost 7 bases and the J gene lost 3 bases, with 6 bases spanning the gap. CDR1 is MNHEY, CDR2 SVGAGI, per germline. The CDR3 region has the DNA TGTGCCAGCACGGGGGACACTGAAGCTTTCTTT. The encoded protein is CASTGDTEAFF.

The rearrangement links TRBV28 to TRBJ2-5, with unresolved D. The CDR3 loop spans 15 amino acids. Trimming removed 1 base from V and 5 bases from J, with 14 bases in between. In germline, CDR1 is MDHEN, CDR2 SYDVKM. This chain's CDR3 is CASSLLGISGETQYF. The CDR3 coding sequence is TGTGCCAGCAGTTTATTGGGGATTTCCGGGGAGACCCAGTACTTC.

This chain uses TRBV10-3 with TRBJ1-2; the D gene is possibly TRBD1 (6 bases). The CDR3 length is 14 residues. Germline CDR1 is ENHRY and CDR2 is SYGVKD. V dropped 7 bases and J dropped 8 bases, with 20 bases sitting between them. Written as DNA, the CDR3 is TGTGCCATCATGGCCCAAGGGGGGAGGACAGGCTACACCTTC. Its translation is CAIMAQGGRTGYTF.

The V gene is TRBV5-5, the J gene TRBJ1-5; perhaps TRBD1 as D (6 bases). This CDR3 comprises 14 residues. Per germline, CDR1 SGHKS and CDR2 YYEKEE (reference sequence). V lost 0 bases and J lost 6, with 10 bases in between. CDR3 bases: TGTGCCAGCAGCTTGGAGGGGGGAGGTCAGCCCCAGCATTTT. This encodes CASSLEGGGQPQHF.

V and J are TRBV18 and TRBJ2-1, with 7 bases lining up with TRBD1. Germline V gives CDR1 KGHSH, CDR2 LQKENI. The CDR3 consists of 17 residues. Unmatched junction bases numbered 12, after V lost 1 base and J lost 6 bases. The DNA for the CDR3 is TGTGCCAGCTCACCACTCCCTCCAGGGGGTCGGGTCAATGAGCAGTTCTTC. Translating it yields CASSPLPPGGRVNEQFF.

The V gene is TRBV25-1, the J gene TRBJ2-1, with a tentative D call TRBD2 (6 bases). Deletions cut 1 base from V and 5 bases from J, with 12 bases between. The germline V gene encodes CDR1 MGHDK and CDR2 SYGVNS. This CDR3 comprises 15 residues. The CDR3 loop is CASSESMGGNNEQFF. The CDR3 DNA is TGTGCCAGCAGTGAATCAATGGGGGGTAACAATGAGCAGTTCTTC.

This rearrangement joins TRBV19 to TRBJ2-2, with 8 bases fitting TRBD1. Germline V CDR1 and CDR2: LNHDA, SQIVND (reference sequence). Germline trimming cut 9 bases from V and 1 base from J; bases unmatched to any gene: 10. The CDR3 is made up of 16 amino acids. CDR3 DNA sequence: TGTGCCAGCCGAGGGAAAACAGGGGGGAACACCGGGGAGCTGTTTTTT. Amino acid sequence: CASRGKTGGNTGELFF.

The rearrangement links TRBV6-5 to TRBJ2-3; D is possibly TRBD1 (5 bases). CDR3 length equals 15 residues. Germline lookup yields CDR1 MNHEY and CDR2 SVGAGI. Trimming pared 2 bases from V and 2 bases from J, leaving 11 bases between. In nucleotides, the CDR3 is TGTGCCAGCAGTTACACCACCAGGGACACAGATACGCAGTATTTT. Translation: CASSYTTRDTDTQYF.

The chain combines TRBV18 with TRBJ1-4; D gene unclear. V was cut by 6 bases and J by 7 bases, with 18 bases left in between. The CDR3 is 15 amino acids. Germline assignment: CDR1 KGHSH and CDR2 LQKENI. The CDR3 nucleotides read TGTGCCAGCTCGCGTTCGGGAGAGGTTGGTGAAAAACTGTTTTTT. Translation gives CASSRSGEVGEKLFF.

The V gene is TRBV19, the J gene TRBJ1-1; D uncertain. Trimming removed 7 bases at V and 4 bases at J, with 16 bases between. This CDR3 comprises 14 residues. CDR1 LNHDA and CDR2 SQIVND come from the germline V gene (reference sequence). The CDR3 DNA reads TGTGCCAGTACCCCTGGGAGGGTTGGCACTGAAGCTTTCTTT. Translated: CASTPGRVGTEAFF.